The 7 T cell receptor beta chains in this list originate from one sample, sequenced in a study of spatial heterogeneity in lung cancer. TCRdb reprocessed the 5' RACE reads with MiXCR, giving one entry per CDR3 protein. Among more than 2,000 distinct CDR3 sequences listed, 6% to 9% were seen once. Documented time point: sample taken at primary tumor resection. The starting material was normal lung tissue next to the tumor, obtained at surgery. The receptors come from a female donor with early-stage non-small cell lung cancer.

In its sample, this clonotype ranks as medium-sized. J is TRBJ2-1 and V is TRBV29-1, with 11 bases lining up with TRBD1. The length of the CDR3 is 15 residues. Germline V CDR1 and CDR2: SQVTM, ANQGSEA. V dropped 8 bases and J dropped 6; count of bases not matched to a gene: 12. CDR3 loop: CSWTNTGTGGNEQFF. The CDR3 coding sequence is TGCAGCTGGACTAATACCGGGACAGGGGGCAATGAGCAGTTCTTC.

This clonotype is categorized as medium-sized. V usage is TRBV7-2 and J usage is TRBJ2-5; D ambiguous. Germline loops: CDR1 SGHTA, CDR2 FQGNSA. The CDR3 spans 14 residues. V lost 5 bases to trimming and J lost 1 base, with 11 bases between them. The CDR3 DNA reads as TGTGCCAGCAGCCAGCCGGGCAGCCAAGAGACCCAGTACTTC. Its protein is CASSQPGSQETQYF. The full variable domain, rest sourced from reference TRBV7-2 and TRBJ2-5, is GAGVSQSPSNKVTEKGKDVELRCDPISGHTALYWYRQSLGQGLEFLIYFQGNSAPDKSGLPSDRFSAERTGGSVSTLTIQRTQQEDSAVYLCASSQPGSQETQYFGPGTRLLVL.

This clonotype is medium-sized within its sample. The CDR3 here is CSAPRARDYSYEQYF. CDR3 nucleotides: TGCAGTGCTCCCCGGGCGAGGGACTACTCCTACGAGCAGTACTTC. V and J are TRBV20-1 and TRBJ2-7; 7 bases map to TRBD2. Germline V gives CDR1 DFQATT, CDR2 SNEGSKA (reference sequence). Germline trimming cut 5 bases from V and 0 bases from J; bases unmatched to any gene: 10. CDR3 length: 15 residues.

This clonotype is judged medium-sized. CDR3 residues: CASSEREGVFF. CDR3 bases: TGTGCCAGCAGCGAGCGGGAGGGTGTGTTCTTC. This chain links TRBV12-3 or TRBV12-4 with TRBJ2-1; 10 bases line up with TRBD2. The CDR3 extends over 11 amino acids. J was trimmed by 15 bases and V by 6 bases; bases with no gene match: 5.

This clonotype is medium-sized within its sample. This sequence joins TRBV6-5 and TRBJ1-1; D is ambiguous. V was trimmed by 7 bases and J by 1 base, leaving 13 bases between them. From germline, CDR1 is MNHEY and CDR2 SVGAGI. This CDR3 has 14 amino acids. CDR3 DNA: TGTGCCAGCACCACTCTCATCGGGAACACTGAAGCTTTCTTT. Translated: CASTTLIGNTEAFF.

This clonotype ranks as large. This chain connects TRBV29-1 to TRBJ2-2, with D perhaps TRBD1 (6 bases). V lost 2 bases and J lost 1, with 8 bases in between. This CDR3 has 14 amino acids. Per germline, CDR1 SQVTM and CDR2 ANQGSEA. The CDR3 coding sequence is TGCAGCGTTGAAAAACAGGGGAACACCGGGGAGCTGTTTTTT. This sequence encodes CSVEKQGNTGELFF.

By share, this clonotype ranks as medium-sized. V usage is TRBV5-1 and J usage is TRBJ2-7; unclear D gene. This CDR3 comprises 14 residues. V was shortened by 0 bases and J by 3 bases, with 10 bases between the two germline ends. Per the germline V gene, CDR1 is SGHRS and CDR2 is YFSETQ. The DNA of the CDR3 is TGCGCCAGCAGCTTGGTTGCGGTTGGCTACGAGCAGTACTTC. Translated, it gives CASSLVAVGYEQYF.